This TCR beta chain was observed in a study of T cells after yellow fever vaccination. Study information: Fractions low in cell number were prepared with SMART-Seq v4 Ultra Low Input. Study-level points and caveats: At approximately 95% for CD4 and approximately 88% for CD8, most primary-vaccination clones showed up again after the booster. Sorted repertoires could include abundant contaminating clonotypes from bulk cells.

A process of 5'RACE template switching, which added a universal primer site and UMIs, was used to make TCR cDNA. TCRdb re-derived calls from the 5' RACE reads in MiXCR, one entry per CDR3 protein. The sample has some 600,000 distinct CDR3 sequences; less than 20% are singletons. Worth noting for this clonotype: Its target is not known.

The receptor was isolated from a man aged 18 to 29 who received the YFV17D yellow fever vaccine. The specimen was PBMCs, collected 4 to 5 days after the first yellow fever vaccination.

The CDR3 reads CASSNGGGTDTQYF. The CDR3 nucleotides read TGTGCCAGTAGTAACGGGGGGGGTACAGATACGCAGTATTTT. The chain combines TRBV19 with TRBJ2-3; TRBD2 matches at 8 bases. The CDR3 consists of 14 residues. Germline V gene data show CDR1 as LNHDA and CDR2 as SQIVND (reference sequence). The V segment lost 4 bases and the J segment 3 bases; nucleotides outside the gene matches: 3.